What follows are 9 T cell receptor beta chains derived from one specimen sequenced in a study of response to subunit inactivated influenza vaccine. From the RT-PCR reads, TCRdb called clonotypes with MiXCR, one entry per CDR3 protein. The repertoire consists of approximately 530,000 distinct CDR3 sequences, with 7.6% occurring once and the leading ten covering 10% to 15%. Sample: PBMCs from blood, taken roughly 24 months after vaccination. Receptors originate from a man between 45 and 75 years old who received an inactivated influenza vaccine.

Many counts were recorded for this clonotype. This may be a read error, as it is one base from a much larger clone. The V call is TRBV12-3 or TRBV12-4, the J call TRBJ2-3, with 10 bases lining up with TRBD2. This CDR3 contains 19 residues. CDR3 loop: CACSFFPSGRRDRTDTQYF. In nucleotides, the CDR3 is TGTGCCTGCAGTTTTTTTCCTAGCGGGAGACGGGATCGCACAGATACGCAGTATTTT.

This clonotype came up a few times. The V and J genes are TRBV29-1 and TRBJ2-1, with D uncertain. This CDR3 comprises 14 residues. Trimming removed 0 bases at V and 8 bases at J, with 14 bases between. Germline CDR1 reads SQVTM; CDR2 reads ANQGSEA. CDR3 sequence: CSVEEGGRPDEQFF. DNA for the CDR3: TGCAGCGTTGAAGAAGGCGGCCGGCCCGATGAGCAGTTCTTC.

This clonotype was seen a handful of times. The genes are TRBV5-1 and TRBJ2-1; D call uncertain. V gave up 0 bases and J gave up 6 bases, with 10 bases separating them. This CDR3 region has 14 residues. In germline, CDR1 is SGHRS, CDR2 YFSETQ. DNA for the CDR3: TGCGCCAGCAGCTTGGTAGGTTCTCCCAATGAGCAGTTCTTC. It specifies CASSLVGSPNEQFF.

This clonotype has a count of ten or more. The chain combines TRBV5-1 with TRBJ1-3; no firm D call. The V end lost 1 base, the J end lost 1 base, and 9 bases lay between the germline ends. Germline loops: CDR1 SGHRS, CDR2 YFSETQ. The CDR3 length is 15 residues. The CDR3 DNA is TGCGCCAGCAGCTTGTCGGGGTCTTCTGGAAACACCATATATTTT. It is translated as CASSLSGSSGNTIYF.

This clonotype was picked up many times. The chain uses TRBV20-1 and TRBJ2-7; possibly TRBD2 for D (6 bases). This CDR3 comprises 14 residues. V lost 0 bases and J lost 5, with 14 bases in between. The germline V gene has CDR1 DFQATT and CDR2 SNEGSKA (reference sequence). The CDR3 reads CSARDKEGINEQYF. CDR3 nucleotides: TGCAGTGCTAGAGATAAGGAGGGCATCAACGAGCAGTACTTC.

This clonotype was observed at least ten times. J is TRBJ2-7 and V is TRBV9; D possibly corresponds to TRBD2 (6 bases). From germline, CDR1 is SGDLS and CDR2 YYNGEE. This CDR3 has 13 amino acids. Trimming took off 0 bases at V and 5 bases at J, with 9 bases between the two ends. CDR3 region: CASSVAGGDEQYF. CDR3 DNA sequence: TGTGCCAGCAGCGTAGCAGGAGGGGACGAGCAGTACTTC.

The genes are TRBV2 and TRBJ1-1, with D possibly being TRBD1 (6 bases). V was cut by 1 base and J by 8 bases, with 17 bases left in between. Germline V CDR1 and CDR2: SNHLY, FYNNEI. This CDR3 contains 15 residues. CDR3: CASSEVGAGVAEAFF. The CDR3 DNA reads TGTGCCAGCAGTGAAGTTGGGGCAGGGGTGGCGGAAGCTTTCTTT.

This chain links TRBV2 with TRBJ1-6; D is unresolved. The CDR3 totals 13 residues. Germline assignment: CDR1 SNHLY and CDR2 FYNNEI. V lost 6 bases to trimming and J lost 6 bases, with 9 bases between them. CDR3: CASSARLNSPLHF. CDR3 DNA: TGTGCCAGCAGCGCCCGACTTAATTCACCCCTCCACTTT.

V usage is TRBV4-1 and J usage is TRBJ2-3; 11 bases are a match to TRBD2. The CDR3 totals 16 residues. Unmatched junction bases numbered 3, after V lost 2 bases and J lost 2 bases. CDR1 is MGHRA, CDR2 YSYEKL, per germline. This CDR3 reads CASSQRTSGYTDTQYF. The CDR3, as DNA: TGCGCCAGCAGCCAAAGGACTAGCGGGTACACAGATACGCAGTATTTT.